This is a list of T cell receptor beta chains from one sample in a study of blood T cell repertoires in COVID-19. TCRdb's copy holds only in-frame clones and misses some; the assay was immunoSEQ multiplex PCR. This table has roughly 70,000 clones, 75% to 90% appearing once. The sequenced sample was peripheral blood. These receptors were obtained from a man aged 65 to 85 who had recovered from COVID-19. Each CDR3 is given with its conserved first and last residue.

j_call v_call cdr3_aa
TRBJ1-2 TRBV7-9 CASSLQGGDYGYTF
TRBJ2-1 TRBV11-3 CASSSRDLGSYNEQFF
TRBJ2-7 TRBV27 CALTVEGQAYTNTYEQYF
TRBJ2-5 TRBV2 CASSVGHQETQYF
TRBJ1-2 TRBV28 CASSIPAGTGFYGYTF
TRBJ2-3 TRBV14 CASSQRASGGGAATDTQYF
TRBJ2-5 TRBV18 CASSPRAQARETQYF
TRBJ2-7 TRBV4-2 CASSQEGQDIPSYEQYF
TRBJ2-2 TRBV18 CASSPSGSDGGELFF
TRBJ2-1 TRBV6-1 CASSEDRDFEQFF
TRBJ2-7 TRBV5-1 CASSRDRVESPYEQYF
TRBJ1-2 TRBV6-1 CASSETDYGYTF
TRBJ2-1 TRBV4-3 CASSQDRAGGAYNEQFF
TRBJ2-5 TRBV6-2/TRBV6-3 CASSYSPSGGKETQYF
TRBJ2-2 TRBV7-2 CASSLAGADTGELFF
TRBJ2-7 TRBV28 CASSLSTGPYEQYF
TRBJ2-1 TRBV28 CASSRTSGGADEQFF
TRBJ1-3 TRBV28 CASSSPQTGEAGNTIYF
TRBJ1-1 TRBV28 CASRKREGAEAFF
TRBJ2-7 TRBV6-5 CASSRAGGYEQYF
TRBJ2-3 TRBV6-6 CASRNLAGASTDTQYF
TRBJ1-2 TRBV4-2 CASSQAPQQDYGYTF